The sequence of this T cell receptor beta chain was determined in a study of blood T cell repertoires in COVID-19. Seattle patient enrollment occurred during active infection, with longitudinal follow-up thereafter. Per the original data handling: Amplification of reference gene primers provided the estimated nucleated cell counts. Repertoires were generated with immunoSEQ multiplex PCR, while TCRdb's copy carries only in-frame clones and drops some. Clonal size and the V and J genes are those of that table, whereas D and trimming came from the DNA. In the table there are roughly 180,000 clones, around 81% of which are singletons. The CDR3 sequence is 15 residues long. With V trimmed by 6 bases and J by 7 bases, 8 bases remained unmatched. Germline values: CDR1 KGHSH, CDR2 LQKENI.

The sequence came from a woman between 35 and 50 years old with COVID-19, enrolled during active disease. The V and J genes are TRBV18 and TRBJ2-7, with TRBD2 matching 14 bases. Sequenced: peripheral blood. The CDR3 spells CASSPGLAGVLEQYF. The CDR3 nucleotides are TGTGCCAGCTCGCCGGGACTAGCGGGAGTATTAGAGCAGTACTTC. The full variable domain, its missing parts supplied by reference TRBV18 and TRBJ2-7, is NAGVMQNPRHLVRRRGQEARLRCSPMKGHSHVYWYRQLPEEGLKFMVYLQKENIIDESGMPKERFSAEFPKEGPSILRIQQVVRGDSAAYFCASSPGLAGVLEQYFGPGTRLTVT.